The 2 T cell receptor beta chains listed next were all sequenced from one sample in a study of blood T cell repertoires in COVID-19. Assay used: immunoSEQ multiplex PCR; TCRdb lists only in-frame clones, some missing. The sample has approximately 350,000 clones, around 86% seen once. Sequencing used peripheral blood. The receptors derive from a woman aged 50 to 65 with COVID-19, enrolled during active disease.

V and J are TRBV11-2 and TRBJ2-5; 7 nucleotides match TRBD2. The V and J ends lost 3 bases and 0 bases, in that order; junction bases with no gene match: 4. CDR1 and CDR2 from the germline V gene are SGHAT and FQNNGV. There are 15 residues in the CDR3. The CDR3 region has the DNA TGTGCCAGCAGCTTGGCTAGCGGATACCAAGAGACCCAGTACTTC. Translated: CASSLASGYQETQYF. Together with reference TRBV11-2 and TRBJ2-5, the CDR3 gives the full variable domain: EAGVAQSPRYKIIEKRQSVAFWCNPISGHATLYWYQQILGQGPKLLIQFQNNGVVDDSQLPKDRFSAERLKGVDSTLKIQPAKLEDSAVYLCASSLASGYQETQYFGPGTRLLVL.

The chain combines TRBV4-2 with TRBJ2-1, with D uncertain. Germline V CDR1 and CDR2: LGHNA, YNFKEQ. Trimming left V 6 bases short and J 6 bases short, with 9 bases between. The CDR3 runs to 12 residues. CDR3: CASSPSGNEQFF. CDR3 DNA sequence: TGTGCCAGCAGTCCGAGTGGCAATGAGCAGTTCTTC.